This T cell receptor beta chain comes out of a study of shared clonotypes between healthy human individuals. Looking at the study overall: The cohort comprised a couple of women and three men. Their ages spanned 18 to 49 years.

Profiled with immunoSEQ multiplex PCR; TCRdb holds only in-frame clones, not every one. The data hold 850,000 to 1,200,000 clones, with about three quarters observed a single time. Healthy HIV-negative adults with no recent acute infections or vaccinations were recruited as donors. CD4+ cells underwent separation, giving CD45RA+ naive and CD45RA-negative memory subsets. CDR1 is MNHEY and CDR2 is SVGAGI in the germline V gene. Losses at the gene ends were 4 bases for V and 6 bases for J; bases not matched to a gene: 10. The CDR3 is 15 amino acids. Findings and caveats of the study: Incompleteness in sorted-subset sequencing, despite large depth, was shown by rarefaction.

Comment on this clone: Its specificity is unknown.

The rearrangement joins TRBV6-5 to TRBJ2-7; TRBD1 agrees at 9 bases. The sample was memory CD4+ T cells sorted from blood. Subset indicated: CD45RA-negative fraction. The source of this sequence is a man in his late teens or twenties in good health. As DNA, the CDR3 is TGTGCCAGCAGTTCGGCGATGATGACAGGGGGCGAGCAGTACTTC. Protein product: CASSSAMMTGGEQYF.